This T cell receptor beta chain emerged from a study of cytomegalovirus exposure and HLA in healthy donors. This CDR3 spans 15 amino acids. CDR1 is WNHNN, CDR2 SYGVQD, per germline (reference sequence). The V and J ends lost 4 bases and 2 bases, in that order; junction bases with no gene match: 6. Note on this clone: Antigen specificity is unknown.

This PCR relied on a set of 60 Vbeta primers and 13 Jbeta primers. Profiled with immunoSEQ multiplex PCR; TCRdb holds only in-frame clones, not every one. Among about 170,000 clones, 85% were seen once, and the ten largest hold 1%. Study-level findings and limits: Several V segments, TRBV6-2 and TRBV6-3 among them, could not be told apart and were dropped. Presence/absence analyses assumed roughly uniform sequencing depth across donors, which may not hold.

The chain employs TRBV10-1 and TRBJ1-1, with TRBD1 identical over 8 bases. The sequence was collected from a boy aged 2-15 years in good health and CMV-seronegative. Sequenced sample: PBMCs. The CDR3 nucleotides read TGCGCCAGCAGTGCTAACAGGGGGATCAACACTGAAGCTTTCTTT. As protein: CASSANRGINTEAFF.